These T cell receptor beta chains were read from a single sample in a study of blood T cell repertoires in COVID-19. Assay: immunoSEQ multiplex PCR; the TCRdb copy retains only in-frame clones and omits some. Among 110,000 or so clones, over 80% were seen once, and the ten largest hold about 20%. The sample consisted of peripheral blood. The receptor set was obtained from a woman between 55 and 75 years old with acute or convalescent COVID-19. The CDR3 runs from the conserved cysteine through the conserved F or W. A D gene is named only where the DNA matches it firmly. Expanded clones are given a class, and other clones once, few, many or no size at all.

J,V,size,D,DNA,CDR3
TRBJ2-1,TRBV10-3,NA,TRBD2,TGTGCCATCAGTGGAAGGGGACGGGAGGATGGCGATGAGCAGTTCTTC,CAISGRGREDGDEQFF
TRBJ1-5,TRBV28,NA,NA,TGTGCCAGCAGTCGCCAGGGGTTCGTCAATCAGCCCCAGCATTTT,CASSRQGFVNQPQHF
TRBJ2-5,TRBV27,NA,NA,TGTGCCAGCAGCGCGGGGCTAGCGTCCCAAGAGACCCAGTACTTC,CASSAGLASQETQYF
TRBJ2-5,TRBV6-6,NA,TRBD2,TGTGCCAGCAGTTACATCACTAGCGAGGAGACCCAGTACTTC,CASSYITSEETQYF
TRBJ2-7,TRBV6-2/TRBV6-3,few,NA,TGTGCCAGCAGTTTCCTCCGGGACACCTACGAGCAGTACTTC,CASSFLRDTYEQYF
TRBJ2-5,TRBV19,NA,TRBD2,TGTGCCAGTAGTATCGCGGGGGGGCGGGAGACCCAGTACTTC,CASSIAGGRETQYF
TRBJ1-5,TRBV28,few,NA,TGTGCCAGCAGCCCCGGACCGATAAACTCAGGGCAGCCCCAGCATTTT,CASSPGPINSGQPQHF
TRBJ2-5,TRBV6-2/TRBV6-3,NA,NA,TGTGCCAGCAGTTACTCGTGGGGCCGGAAGACCCAGTACTTC,CASSYSWGRKTQYF
TRBJ2-7,TRBV20-1,NA,NA,TGCAGTGCGGGTGAGAGGTACGAGCAGTACTTC,CSAGERYEQYF
TRBJ1-2,TRBV28,NA,TRBD1,TGTGCCAGCAGTTTATCGGCAGGGGGGAGTACCGCTAACTATGGCTACACCTTC,CASSLSAGGSTANYGYTF
TRBJ1-2,TRBV15,NA,NA,TGTGCCACCAGCAGAACAACGCAGGGGCCGCCGTATGGCTACACCTTC,CATSRTTQGPPYGYTF
TRBJ2-1,TRBV24-1,NA,TRBD2,TGTGCCACCGGGAGGACTAGCGGGCTCACCTCCTACAATGAGCAGTTCTTC,CATGRTSGLTSYNEQFF
TRBJ1-1,TRBV7-9,NA,NA,TGTGCCAGCAACAGAGAGTTCACTGAAGCTTTCTTT,CASNREFTEAFF
TRBJ1-5,TRBV15,NA,TRBD1,TGTGCCACCAGCAGAGAGGGTGGGACAGGGGGAAATCAGCCCCAGCATTTT,CATSREGGTGGNQPQHF
TRBJ1-3,TRBV27,NA,TRBD1,TGTGCCAGCAGTCTTACAGGGGGAGGAAACACCATATATTTT,CASSLTGGGNTIYF
TRBJ1-1,TRBV7-9,NA,NA,TGTGCCAGCAGCTTTACCCAGGGGAACACTGAAGCTTTCTTT,CASSFTQGNTEAFF
TRBJ1-4,TRBV15,NA,NA,TGTGCCACCAGCTGGGGCGAACCTGCCCTGTTTTTT,CATSWGEPALFF
TRBJ1-4,TRBV7-2,NA,NA,TGTGCCAGCAGCCTAAACGTAAGGACAGCTGAAAAACTGTTTTTT,CASSLNVRTAEKLFF
TRBJ1-1,TRBV28,NA,NA,TGTGCCAGCAGTTCCAGGGCGCTGAGCACTGAAGCTTTCTTT,CASSSRALSTEAFF
TRBJ1-1,TRBV30,NA,NA,TGTGCCTCCAACTCTTGGAGTGGATACACTGAAGCTTTCTTT,CASNSWSGYTEAFF
TRBJ1-1,TRBV28,NA,NA,TGTGCCAGCAGTCTTCAGTCGAACACTGAAGCTTTCTTT,CASSLQSNTEAFF
TRBJ2-2,TRBV10-1,few,TRBD2,TGCGCCAGCAGCGAGAGAATGCGGGGGGATAACACCGGGGAGCTGTTTTTT,CASSERMRGDNTGELFF
TRBJ2-7,TRBV2,NA,TRBD1,TGTGCCAGCGAGATGGGACAGGGTTTTGGGGAGCAGTACTTC,CASEMGQGFGEQYF
TRBJ1-1,TRBV5-1,NA,NA,TGCGCCAGCAGCTTAGGACAATTGGGAGCTTTCTTT,CASSLGQLGAFF
TRBJ2-1,TRBV7-2,NA,TRBD2,TGTGCCAGCAGCTTAGCTACTAGCGGAAGTTACAATGAGCAGTTCTTC,CASSLATSGSYNEQFF
TRBJ1-5,TRBV28,NA,TRBD1,TGTGCCAGCAGGAGACAGGGGGATCAGCCCCAGCATTTT,CASRRQGDQPQHF
TRBJ2-7,TRBV27,once,TRBD1,TGTGCCAGCAGCCTAGGATTCCTTTTGACAGGGGATGGGAACGAGCAGTACTTC,CASSLGFLLTGDGNEQYF
TRBJ1-5,TRBV4-2,NA,NA,TGTGCCAGCAGCCAAGAATCGGGGTTGCAGCCCCAGCATTTT,CASSQESGLQPQHF
TRBJ1-2,TRBV6-5,NA,NA,TGTGCAGCCGGGAAGGGCTATGGCTACACCTTC,CAAGKGYGYTF
TRBJ1-5,TRBV18,NA,TRBD1,TGTGCCAGCTCAGAGGGACAGGGGGGCGGTCAGCCCCAGCATTTT,CASSEGQGGGQPQHF
TRBJ1-1,TRBV6-5,NA,NA,TGTGCCAGCAGTTACAGACAACAGGGTCCTGAAGCTTTCTTT,CASSYRQQGPEAFF
TRBJ1-5,TRBV18,NA,TRBD1,TGTGCCAGCTCCTCACAAGGACAGGGCTACCAGCCCCAGCATTTT,CASSSQGQGYQPQHF
TRBJ1-1,TRBV10-3,once,NA,TGTGCCATCAGTGTGGGGGGAATTGAGTATGAAGCTTTCTTT,CAISVGGIEYEAFF
TRBJ1-3,TRBV5-5,once,NA,TGTGCCAGCAGCTTCAGGGGAAACACCATATATTTT,CASSFRGNTIYF
TRBJ2-3,TRBV6-2/TRBV6-3,NA,TRBD2,TGTGCCAGCAGTTACGAGCGGGGCAGCACAGATACGCAGTATTTT,CASSYERGSTDTQYF
TRBJ1-5,TRBV6-6,NA,TRBD1,TGTGCGACAGGGACAGGGTTAAGCAATCAGCCCCAGCATTTT,CATGTGLSNQPQHF
TRBJ1-1,TRBV18,NA,NA,TGTGCCAGCTCACCAGAGGGGAGGAGAAACACTGAAGCTTTCTTT,CASSPEGRRNTEAFF
TRBJ2-7,TRBV27,NA,NA,TGTGCCAGCAGTTCCTCCCAGGGTCCCGCCACCTACGAGCAGTACTTC,CASSSSQGPATYEQYF
TRBJ1-4,TRBV6-5,NA,TRBD1,TGTGCCAGCAGTTACCGGGACAGGTCTAATGAAAAACTGTTTTTT,CASSYRDRSNEKLFF
TRBJ1-2,TRBV27,NA,NA,TGTGCCAGCAGTTTGGGGGCCGGGTTCTATGGCTACACCTTC,CASSLGAGFYGYTF
TRBJ2-1,TRBV28,NA,TRBD2,TGCATAGCGGGAGGAGCCTACAATGAGCAGTTCTTC,CIAGGAYNEQFF
TRBJ2-1,TRBV6-5,once,TRBD1,TGTGCCAGCAGTACCACAGGGGGCGCCGGCAATGAGCAGTTCTTC,CASSTTGGAGNEQFF
TRBJ2-7,TRBV5-4,NA,NA,TGTGCCAGCAGCCCGCTAGCGACTCTTGCCTACGAGCAGTACTTC,CASSPLATLAYEQYF
TRBJ1-2,TRBV28,once,NA,TGTGCCAGCAGTTCGGAGGTACGGTATGGCTACACCTTC,CASSSEVRYGYTF
TRBJ1-1,TRBV7-3,NA,NA,TGTGCCAGCAGCTTAACTCGGGACACCTTGAACACTGAAGCTTTCTTT,CASSLTRDTLNTEAFF
TRBJ1-1,TRBV23-1,NA,NA,TGCGCCAGCGCCAGCGAGGTGTCAGAGAACACTGAAGCTTTCTTT,CASASEVSENTEAFF
TRBJ1-1,TRBV19,NA,NA,TGTGCCAGTAGTGCCAGGGGATACACTGAAGCTTTCTTT,CASSARGYTEAFF
TRBJ2-1,TRBV5-1,NA,TRBD2,TGCGCCAGCAGCTCCCCGACTAGCGGGGGCTCCTACAATGAGCAGTTCTTC,CASSSPTSGGSYNEQFF